These T cell receptor beta chains were read from a single sample in a study of T-cell memory formation after mild COVID-19. TCRdb fed the 5' RACE reads into MiXCR, producing one record per CDR3 protein. The sample shows about 350,000 distinct CDR3 sequences, around an eighth of them seen only once. Sequencing was carried out using PBMCs or a T cell subset sorted from them (not recorded which). The receptors derive from a man aged 18 to 30 who had mild COVID-19 (a few samples of this study predate the infection). Cell type and time point are not known. CDR3s include the opening cysteine and the closing phenylalanine or tryptophan. A D gene is named only where the DNA matches it firmly.

d_call j_call v_call cdr3_aa
NA TRBJ1-5 TRBV7-6 CASSRTTGGVDQPQHF
NA TRBJ1-1 TRBV4-2 CASSRKSGMDWRNTEAFF
NA TRBJ1-2 TRBV5-1 CASSLVTWGVNYGYTF
NA TRBJ2-7 TRBV7-9 CASSLAAGSAEQYF
TRBD2 TRBJ2-5 TRBV7-2 CASSLGDGGTQETQYF
NA TRBJ1-3 TRBV7-9 CASSFGVLSGNTIYF
TRBD1 TRBJ1-5 TRBV6-2/TRBV6-3 CASRDRTSGNQPQHF
TRBD2 TRBJ2-3 TRBV18 CASSPTPGLAGDFTDTQYF
TRBD2 TRBJ2-1 TRBV7-3 CASSSTSGGADEQFF
TRBD1 TRBJ1-6 TRBV3-1 CACGQGNSPLHF
NA TRBJ1-1 TRBV7-9 CASSLDVEAFF
NA TRBJ2-3 TRBV11-2 CASSPSTVSTDTQYF
NA TRBJ1-3 TRBV6-5 CASSYSSFRGNTIYF
TRBD2 TRBJ2-3 TRBV24-1 CATSDPRTSWYF
NA TRBJ1-4 TRBV6-2/TRBV6-3 CASSPTAEKLFF
NA TRBJ2-3 TRBV7-2 CASSPPGGPLDTQYF
TRBD1 TRBJ1-2 TRBV11-2 CASSRPLGQGSYGYTF
NA TRBJ2-6 TRBV6-6 CASSGGGGANVLTF
NA TRBJ2-1 TRBV7-2 CASSSGTPINEQFF
NA TRBJ2-1 TRBV9 CASSPPVDDNEQFF
NA TRBJ2-3 TRBV29-1 CSVEGGASTDTQYF
NA TRBJ1-1 TRBV6-2/TRBV6-3 CASSNPHWGINTEAFF
TRBD1 TRBJ2-7 TRBV18 CASSPSQGAYEQYF
NA TRBJ1-2 TRBV4-2 CASRRDGTGEVGYTF
NA TRBJ1-1 TRBV5-1 CASSSTGKAFF
NA TRBJ2-7 TRBV7-9 CASSLGDEQYF
NA TRBJ2-4 TRBV7-3 CASSPRENIQYF
NA TRBJ1-3 TRBV7-6 CASSARLDRSGNTIYF
NA TRBJ2-1 TRBV24-1 CATTAGGRPYNEQFF
TRBD2 TRBJ2-2 TRBV7-3 CASSASGGHTGELFF
NA TRBJ1-2 TRBV28 CASSLGHFYGYTF
NA TRBJ1-5 TRBV10-2 CASSIERGNQPQHF
TRBD1 TRBJ2-2 TRBV2 CASKYRDSTGELFF
TRBD2 TRBJ2-5 TRBV3-1 CASSQDSASGAGETQYF
NA TRBJ2-3 TRBV18 CASSQTPEGPDTQYF
NA TRBJ2-3 TRBV20-1 CSASSPWDTQYF
TRBD1 TRBJ2-7 TRBV20-1 CSARTRDRAHEQYF
NA TRBJ1-4 TRBV18 CASSPRVPATNEKLFF
NA TRBJ1-2 TRBV6-5 CASSLRPDSSNYGYTF
NA TRBJ2-7 TRBV5-1 CASSLTRAAAYEQYF
NA TRBJ2-7 TRBV5-1 CASSPGGTYEQYF
NA TRBJ2-3 TRBV7-3 CASSPGSGASPDTQYF
NA TRBJ1-1 TRBV20-1 CSAMVLTARRAPFF
NA TRBJ2-1 TRBV7-3 CASSYTGSSYNEQFF
NA TRBJ2-2 TRBV24-1 CATSKENTGELFF
TRBD2 TRBJ2-1 TRBV4-3 CASSQGVGRGSYNEQFF
TRBD2 TRBJ2-5 TRBV10-3 CAISGWGGDETQYF
TRBD1 TRBJ2-1 TRBV19 CASSMGDQGALVF
NA TRBJ2-3 TRBV11-2 CASSGGWADTQYF
NA TRBJ2-5 TRBV6-5 CASTPSGAIRETQYF
NA TRBJ1-5 TRBV7-9 CASSLEGGQPQHF
NA TRBJ2-1 TRBV7-2 CASLDGNYNEQFF
NA TRBJ1-4 TRBV7-9 CASSRAAGGVEKLFF
TRBD1 TRBJ1-5 TRBV24-1 CATSDWDSGRNQPQHF
NA TRBJ1-6 TRBV5-1 CASSLEPGHSYNSPLHF
TRBD1 TRBJ2-4 TRBV5-4 CASSSGQGRNIQYF
NA TRBJ1-6 TRBV9 CASSQRGNSPLHF